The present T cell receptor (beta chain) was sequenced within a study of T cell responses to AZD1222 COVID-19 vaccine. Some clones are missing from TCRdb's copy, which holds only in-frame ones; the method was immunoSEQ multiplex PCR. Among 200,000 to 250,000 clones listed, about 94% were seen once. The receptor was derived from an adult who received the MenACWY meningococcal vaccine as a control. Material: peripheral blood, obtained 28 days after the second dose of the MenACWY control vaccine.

The DNA for the CDR3 is TGTGCCAGCAGCCAAGGGCCCCGGGGGCTGAATGGCTACACCTTC. Its translation is CASSQGPRGLNGYTF. The chain employs TRBV3-1 (or the pseudogene TRBV3-2) and TRBJ1-2; weak D call: TRBD1 (6 bases). This CDR3 has 15 residues. V was shortened by 1 base and J by 6 bases, with 15 bases between the two germline ends. Germline V gene sequence: CDR1 LGHDT, CDR2 YNNKEL (reference sequence).